This record looks at one T cell receptor (beta chain) sequence and its context. This clone was counted ten times or more. The antigen it recognizes is unknown. Base qualities were left out, and no much larger clone turns up one base away. The sample originates from a study of PD-L1 blockade in urothelial cancer (dated by TCRdb to the late 2010s). Broadly, across the study: Therapy was started in the mid-2010s for all patients, and atezolizumab 1,200 mg was administered intravenously every 3 weeks. About 85% of the roughly 29 patients were males with bladder-origin urothelial cancer, and about 65% of the 29 reported a prior smoking history. An ECOG performance status of 0 or 1 was recorded for the patients, and 0 to 3 prior chemotherapy regimens had been received by the patients. Blood samples were analyzed at two time points: 3 weeks after treatment start (second dose) and 6 weeks after treatment start. Blood samples gave median yields of around 150,000 T cells and 80,000 or so unique TCRs, along with a median clonality of about 0.084. An exploratory multi-omic analysis was conducted of the somatic, immune and clinical correlates of response to PD-L1 blockade with atezolizumab in urothelial cancer. TCR sequencing covered pretreatment tumor samples and matched, serially collected peripheral blood taken before and after atezolizumab treatment. Durable clinical benefit was defined as a progression-free survival longer than 6 months, and TCR features were additionally tested against progression-free survival and overall survival. In the same patients, pretreatment tumors underwent whole exome sequencing and RNA sequencing in addition to TCR sequencing. Durable clinical benefit was achieved by nine patients but not by the remaining 20. Around 29 patients had pretreatment blood TCR-seq, about 25 had at least one posttreatment blood collection, and about 25 had tumor TCR-seq. What the work shows at the level of the full study, not this receptor alone: A pretreatment peripheral blood TCR clonality below the median was linked to improved progression-free and overall survival. At 3 weeks after the start of treatment, tumor-associated TCR clones in peripheral blood had expanded more in patients with durable benefit (n of about 22, p = 0.022). Because of the small sample size (n of about 29) and the many exploratory analyses performed, the results are intended to be regarded as hypothesis-generating.

The V end loses 3 bases and the J end loses 4 bases, and a stretch of 13 bases separates them. The germline V gene yields SGHRS for CDR1 and YFSETQ for CDR2. Measured from the cysteine to the phenylalanine, the CDR3 is 14 residues long. The read is trimmed to its CDR3 DNA, 42 bases read in frame from base 1. Each PCR received spiked-in synthetic TCR analog templates so that absolute template abundance could be estimated from read counts. Using the immunoSEQ assay, TCRbeta CDR3 regions were amplified from genomic DNA with bias-controlled V and J gene primers. Rearranged TCRbeta segments were sequenced at approximately 20X coverage. On the study's bioinformatics: Clustering was used to correct sequencing errors, and CDR3s were annotated against IMGT so that V, D and J genes could be assigned. Out-of-frame and stop-codon sequences were excluded, and only productive TCRbeta rearrangements were used in downstream analyses. Clonality was calculated as one minus the Shannon entropy normalized by the log of the number of unique productive sequences. Clones differing between time points or between blood and tumor were identified by Fisher's exact test with Benjamini-Hochberg correction at adjusted p below 0.01. This immuneACCESS table, as held by TCRdb, lists in-frame sequences with V and J called but not all clones. Of the missing ones, under half trace to an unresolved V gene in checked studies; the others have no known cause. From that table come the V and J calls and clone size; the DNA was used to work out D and trimming. The sample table holds tens of thousands of clones, of which 86% were seen once. The top ten clones comprise 2.5% to 3% of the sample.

The cohort included 29 patients with locally advanced or metastatic urothelial carcinoma who were treated at Memorial Sloan Kettering on a trial protocol. Peripheral blood mononuclear cells were collected pretreatment and during treatment, at between 1 and 8 total time points per patient. The Qiagen DNeasy Blood extraction kit was used to purify genomic DNA from total PBMCs and tumor samples. PBMCs were collected pretreatment and during treatment and were isolated and stored as previously described. The chain is encoded by TRBV5-1 joined to TRBJ1-1; TRBD1 is possibly the D segment (6 matching bases). The material was PBMCs, obtained around atezolizumab (anti-PD-L1) treatment. This clonotype was sampled from a man over 45 with urothelial cancer. The nucleotide sequence is given as TGCGCCAGCAGCTCGGAACAGGGTGGCACTGAAGCTTTCTTT. It encodes CASSSEQGGTEAFF.